These 30 T cell receptor beta chains were sequenced from one sample in a study of blood T cell repertoires in COVID-19. Measured with immunoSEQ multiplex PCR; TCRdb has only the in-frame clones, and not every one. Here the sample spans approximately 49,000 clones, around nine tenths being singletons. Sequenced sample: peripheral blood. These receptors all come from a man aged 45-60 years with acute or convalescent COVID-19.

This clone was counted only a few times. CDR3 sequence: CASSAGDRQPQHF. The DNA of the CDR3 is TGTGCCAGCAGCGCCGGGGACAGACAGCCCCAGCATTTT. The rearrangement joins TRBV9 to TRBJ1-5; 7 bases map to TRBD1. The J segment lost 7 bases and the V segment lost 3 bases, leaving 4 bases of the junction unmatched. Germline assignment: CDR1 SGDLS and CDR2 YYNGEE. This CDR3 spans 13 amino acids.

The V and J genes are TRBV9 and TRBJ2-1; TRBD2 matches at 9 bases. Germline V gives CDR1 SGDLS, CDR2 YYNGEE. This CDR3 is built from 17 residues. J lost 5 bases, V lost 4 bases, and 13 bases had no gene match. The CDR3 sequence: CASSQELWLAGNNEQFF. The CDR3 DNA reads as TGTGCCAGCAGCCAAGAACTGTGGCTAGCGGGGAACAATGAGCAGTTCTTC.

This clone was detected once. The chain has TRBV5-4 and TRBJ1-1; 8 bases line up with TRBD1. Per germline, CDR1 SGHNT and CDR2 YYREEE (reference sequence). Trimming cost V 4 bases and J 3 bases; bases outside gene matches: 8. CDR3 size: 15 residues. CDR3 region: CASSRIMTGDTEAFF. CDR3 nucleotide sequence: TGTGCCAGCAGCCGGATAATGACAGGGGACACTGAAGCTTTCTTT.

The chain uses TRBV10-2 and TRBJ1-1; 7 bases agree with TRBD1. Germline V gives CDR1 WSHSY, CDR2 SAAADI. The trim removed 8 bases at V and 2 bases at J, leaving 5 bases unmatched. The CDR3 loop spans 13 amino acids. DNA of the CDR3: TGCGCCAGCGGGGGACAGATTAACACTGAAGCTTTCTTT. This codes for CASGGQINTEAFF.

J is TRBJ2-3 and V is TRBV29-1; D unresolved. This CDR3 contains 12 residues. Trimming pared 2 bases from V and 0 bases from J, leaving 3 bases between. Germline V gene sequence: CDR1 SQVTM, CDR2 ANQGSEA. CDR3 bases: TGCAGCGTTGAACAGAGCACAGATACGCAGTATTTT. This translates into CSVEQSTDTQYF.

The genes are TRBV10-3 and TRBJ1-1; D gene uncertain. Trimming took 10 bases from V and 5 from J, leaving 14 bases between them. This CDR3 has 12 amino acids. CDR1 ENHRY and CDR2 SYGVKD come from the germline V gene. The CDR3 DNA is TGTGCCACCAGAGTTCCGGGGACTGAAGCTTTCTTT. Encoded protein: CATRVPGTEAFF.

The chain combines TRBV10-2 with TRBJ1-1; D unclear. The ends were cut back, 7 bases at V and 4 bases at J, with 16 bases in the middle. The V gene's germline CDR1 is WSHSY and CDR2 SAAADI. The CDR3 runs to 14 residues. CDR3 loop: CASIERRPSTEAFF. The CDR3 DNA is TGCGCCAGCATCGAGAGGAGGCCGAGCACTGAAGCTTTCTTT.

This clone was detected only once. The chain links TRBV28 to TRBJ2-1; TRBD1 aligns across 7 bases. The CDR3 runs to 13 residues. Losses at the gene ends were 6 bases for V and 9 bases for J; bases not matched to a gene: 8. Per germline, CDR1 MDHEN and CDR2 SYDVKM. CDR3 nucleotides: TGTGCCAGCAGAGGGACAGTATTCGGTGAGCAGTTCTTC. It codes for CASRGTVFGEQFF.

V and J are TRBV7-2 and TRBJ1-5, with 10 bases lining up with TRBD1. The CDR3 covers 16 residues. V was clipped by 2 bases and J by 9 bases; unmatched bases: 10. Germline V gives CDR1 SGHTA, CDR2 FQGNSA. CDR3 nucleotides: TGTGCCAGCAGCTTAATGGGGACAGGGGCGTCAGTGCCCCAGCATTTT. Translated, it gives CASSLMGTGASVPQHF.

The chain carries TRBV3-1 (or the pseudogene TRBV3-2) and TRBJ1-6; D unresolved. V lost 1 base, J lost 10 bases, and 8 bases lay in between. The CDR3 length is 13 residues. From germline, CDR1 is LGHDT and CDR2 YNNKEL (reference sequence). CDR3 protein: CASSQAPVSPLHF. Here the CDR3 DNA reads TGTGCCAGCAGCCAAGCGCCAGTCTCACCCCTCCACTTT.

The chain uses TRBV2 and TRBJ1-2, with D perhaps matching TRBD1 (5 bases). Germline loops: CDR1 SNHLY, CDR2 FYNNEI. The CDR3 runs to 15 residues. Trimming removed 1 base at V and 0 bases at J, with 9 bases between. CDR3 sequence (DNA): TGTGCCAGCAGTGAAGAAACAGGTCCTAACTATGGCTACACCTTC. Translated, it gives CASSEETGPNYGYTF.

The CDR3 DNA reads TGCGCCAGCAGTGAGTCCACAGGGGATTATACCTATAATTCACCCCTCCACTTT. Translation gives CASSESTGDYTYNSPLHF. This chain links TRBV10-2 with TRBJ1-6, with 7 bases fitting TRBD1. The germline V gene encodes CDR1 WSHSY and CDR2 SAAADI. Germline trimming cut 0 bases from V and 2 bases from J; bases unmatched to any gene: 7. CDR3 size: 18 residues.

This clone showed up just once. The chain employs TRBV5-1 and TRBJ1-2; 11 bases line up with TRBD1. This CDR3 is built from 14 residues. Germline V lookup: CDR1 SGHRS, CDR2 YFSETQ. With 2 bases clipped from V and 8 bases from J, the junction kept 5 bases outside the gene matches. The DNA of the CDR3 is TGCGCCAGCAGCTTTGGGACAGGGGGAGCAGGCTACACCTTC. Residues: CASSFGTGGAGYTF.

This chain joins TRBV6-5 and TRBJ1-4, with D tentatively TRBD1 (5 bases). Per germline, CDR1 MNHEY and CDR2 SVGAGI. The CDR3 loop spans 13 amino acids. The V end lost 5 bases, the J end lost 6 bases, and 10 bases lay between the germline ends. CDR3 loop: CASSRGEDEKLFF. The CDR3 region has the DNA TGTGCCAGCAGTCGGGGGGAGGATGAAAAACTGTTTTTT.

The V gene is TRBV5-1, the J gene TRBJ2-1, with D maybe TRBD2 (6 bases). Germline V CDR1 and CDR2: SGHRS, YFSETQ. The CDR3 is 16 amino acids. V was shortened by 4 bases and J by 7 bases, with 21 bases between the two germline ends. CDR3 sequence reads: CASSPGYGGGPNEQFF. The CDR3 DNA is TGCGCCAGCAGCCCGGGCTACGGCGGAGGGCCAAATGAGCAGTTCTTC.

The rearrangement links TRBV28 to TRBJ2-1; 7 bases line up with TRBD2. J gave up 3 bases and V 3 bases, and 8 bases lay outside the gene matches. The CDR3 consists of 16 residues. CDR1 is MDHEN and CDR2 is SYDVKM in the germline V gene. CDR3 region: CASSFLGSGLYNEQFF. As DNA, the CDR3 is TGTGCCAGCAGTTTCCTTGGTAGCGGGCTCTACAATGAGCAGTTCTTC.

The J gene is TRBJ2-6, the V gene TRBV19; 7 bases are shared with TRBD1. CDR1 and CDR2 (germline): LNHDA, SQIVND (reference sequence). The V and J ends lost 3 bases and 2 bases, in that order; junction bases with no gene match: 10. The CDR3 totals 18 residues. The CDR3, as DNA: TGTGCCAGTAGTATTGGGTGGGGACAGACACCTGGGGCCAACGTCCTGACTTTC. It codes for CASSIGWGQTPGANVLTF.

The rearrangement links TRBV24-1 to TRBJ2-3; a weak D match, TRBD2 (6 bases). V lost 4 bases to trimming and J lost 4 bases, with 20 bases between them. This CDR3 has 17 residues. CDR1 is KGHDR and CDR2 is SFDVKD in the germline V gene. DNA of the CDR3: TGTGCCACCAGTGACCTGGGACTCGGCGAAAGTGCAGATACGCAGTATTTT. Amino acid sequence: CATSDLGLGESADTQYF.

The genes are TRBV3-1 (or the pseudogene TRBV3-2) and TRBJ2-2; TRBD2 agrees at 15 bases. Per the germline V gene, CDR1 is LGHDT and CDR2 is YNNKEL (reference sequence). This CDR3 has 18 residues. V was clipped by 5 bases and J by 3 bases; unmatched bases: 7. The CDR3 reads CASSKGLAGGFYTGELFF. For the CDR3, the DNA is TGTGCCAGCAGCAAAGGACTAGCGGGGGGGTTCTACACCGGGGAGCTGTTTTTT.

To note about this clone: The junction differs from germline at one of its ends, possibly a read error. The genes are TRBV4-1 and TRBJ2-7, with TRBD1 matching 8 bases. There are 17 residues in the CDR3. Per germline, CDR1 MGHRA and CDR2 YSYEKL. Here the CDR3 DNA reads TGCGCCAACAGCCAAGAACCGGGGTTGGACAGGGCCTACGAGCAGTACTTC. It codes for CANSQEPGLDRAYEQYF.

This clone was seen more than once but under ten times. The chain couples TRBV29-1 to TRBJ1-1, with TRBD1 matching over 10 bases. The CDR3 has 14 residues. CDR1 SQVTM and CDR2 ANQGSEA come from the germline V gene. V dropped 3 bases and J dropped 3; count of bases not matched to a gene: 4. DNA for the CDR3: TGCAGCGTTGATGGGACAGGGGTAGACACTGAAGCTTTCTTT. This codes for CSVDGTGVDTEAFF.

CDR3 residues: CASSPRGFSYGYTF. In DNA, the CDR3 is TGTGCCAGCAGCCCCAGGGGTTTCTCTTATGGCTACACCTTC. This rearrangement joins TRBV3-1 (or the pseudogene TRBV3-2) to TRBJ1-2, with D perhaps matching TRBD1 (6 bases). The CDR3 runs 14 residues. Germline V gene lookup returns CDR1 LGHDT and CDR2 YNNKEL (reference sequence). Between the trimmed V and J ends, which lost 4 bases and 5 bases, there was a span of 14 bases.

This clone was recorded only once. The rearrangement joins TRBV6-5 to TRBJ1-4; TRBD1 matches 7 bases. CDR1 and CDR2 from the germline V gene are MNHEY and SVGAGI. This CDR3 spans 15 amino acids. With 6 bases clipped from V and 10 bases from J, the junction kept 14 bases outside the gene matches. CDR3 nucleotide sequence: TGTGCCAGCAGAATAGGAGGGGGCGCCCGGGGAAAACTGTTTTTT. Its translation is CASRIGGGARGKLFF.

The V gene is TRBV5-1, the J gene TRBJ2-4; tentative D call: TRBD2 (6 bases). CDR1 is SGHRS and CDR2 is YFSETQ in the germline V gene. With 4 bases removed from V and 8 bases from J, the gap between germline ends came to 13 bases. The length of the CDR3 is 13 residues. CDR3: CASSTRGLHIQYF. The CDR3 DNA is TGCGCCAGCAGCACGAGGGGACTTCACATTCAGTACTTC. Full variable domain (missing parts from reference TRBV5-1 and TRBJ2-4): KAGVTQTPRYLIKTRGQQVTLSCSPISGHRSVSWYQQTPGQGLQFLFEYFSETQRNKGNFPGRFSGRQFSNSRSEMNVSTLELGDSALYLCASSTRGLHIQYFGAGTRLSVL.

The rearrangement joins TRBV9 to TRBJ1-4, with 7 bases fitting TRBD1. V lost 4 bases, J lost 8 bases, and 11 bases stayed unmatched. Germline CDR1 and CDR2: SGDLS and YYNGEE. This CDR3 region has 15 residues. CDR3 in amino acids: CASSLGGGQWEKLFF. The CDR3, as DNA: TGTGCCAGCAGCCTCGGAGGGGGCCAGTGGGAAAAACTGTTTTTT.

This clone was seen a single time. This chain uses TRBV28 with TRBJ2-7, with D possibly TRBD1 on 5 matching bases. Germline V lookup: CDR1 MDHEN, CDR2 SYDVKM. Trimming left V 5 bases short and J 3 bases short, with 17 bases between. The CDR3 covers 15 residues. The CDR3 bases are TGTGCCAGCAGTGACAGACAAGTAAGGGTCTACGAGCAGTACTTC. This codes for CASSDRQVRVYEQYF.

This chain's CDR3 is CASSPRTGWGETQYF. The CDR3 DNA follows: TGTGCCAGCAGTCCAAGGACAGGGTGGGGAGAGACCCAGTACTTC. The chain recombines TRBV6-5 with TRBJ2-5; TRBD1 aligns across 8 bases. Unmatched junction bases numbered 9, after V lost 5 bases and J lost 4 bases. CDR3 length: 15 amino acids. Germline V gives CDR1 MNHEY, CDR2 SVGAGI.

The chain uses TRBV24-1 and TRBJ2-2; D call uncertain. The CDR3 totals 12 residues. Trimming took 5 bases from V and 5 from J, leaving 5 bases between them. The germline CDR1 and CDR2 sequences are KGHDR and SFDVKD. CDR3 protein: CATSAYTGELFF. CDR3 bases: TGTGCCACCAGTGCCTATACCGGGGAGCTGTTTTTT.

This chain connects TRBV7-9 to TRBJ1-5; D is ambiguous. Germline CDR1 is SEHNR and CDR2 is FQNEAQ (reference sequence). Trimming took 8 bases from V and 3 from J, leaving 8 bases between them. This CDR3 has 12 amino acids. This CDR3 is CASGETNQPQHF. CDR3 bases: TGTGCCAGCGGAGAGACCAATCAGCCCCAGCATTTT.

The V gene is TRBV7-9, the J gene TRBJ2-7, with 14 bases aligning to TRBD2. Per germline, CDR1 SEHNR and CDR2 FQNEAQ (reference sequence). This CDR3 is built from 18 residues. V shed 1 base and J 2 bases; nucleotides not matched to a gene: 7. CDR3 coding DNA: TGTGCCAGCAGCTTAGTCCGGGGACTAGCGGGAGTTCCCTACGAGCAGTACTTC. Encoded protein: CASSLVRGLAGVPYEQYF. Drawing the rest from reference TRBV7-9 and TRBJ2-7, the complete variable domain is DTGVSQNPRHKITKRGQNVTFRCDPISEHNRLYWYRQTLGQGPEFLTYFQNEAQLEKSRLLSDRFSAERPKGSFSTLEIQRTEQGDSAMYLCASSLVRGLAGVPYEQYFGPGTRLTVT.